Listed here are 29 T cell receptor beta chains from one sample, sequenced in a study of T cell responses to AZD1222 COVID-19 vaccine. Sequencing was performed with immunoSEQ multiplex PCR; in TCRdb, only in-frame clones are kept and a portion is missing. The sample lists some 170,000 clones, around 90% occurring once. The material sequenced was peripheral blood, taken on day 0 of AZD1222 vaccination. The receptors derive from an adult in good health.

The chain employs TRBV27 and TRBJ1-4; D might be TRBD1 (6 bases). CDR1 and CDR2 from the germline V gene are MNHEY and SMNVEV (reference sequence). This CDR3 has 14 residues. V dropped 6 bases and J dropped 5 bases, with 13 bases sitting between them. The CDR3 region has the DNA TGTGCCAGCAGCCCCCCGGGGGCAAATGAAAAACTGTTTTTT. Translating gives CASSPPGANEKLFF.

The chain recombines TRBV7-9 with TRBJ1-1, with TRBD1 identical over 7 bases. The CDR3 consists of 13 residues. The germline gives CDR1 SEHNR, CDR2 FQNEAQ (reference sequence). J was trimmed by 7 bases and V by 6 bases; bases with no gene match: 8. CDR3 residues: CASRARDRDEAFF. Written as DNA, the CDR3 is TGTGCCAGCAGAGCCAGGGACAGAGATGAAGCTTTCTTT.

The chain joins TRBV28 to TRBJ1-6; no reliable D call. CDR3 length: 14 amino acids. Germline CDR1 reads MDHEN; CDR2 reads SYDVKM. The V and J ends lost 3 bases and 10 bases respectively, with 13 bases between them. The chain's CDR3 is CASSFGHMGSPLHF. CDR3 bases: TGTGCCAGCAGTTTCGGGCACATGGGGTCACCCCTCCACTTT.

The V call is TRBV5-6, the J call TRBJ2-7; D may be TRBD2 (5 bases). The CDR3 totals 16 residues. The V gene lost 4 bases and the J gene lost 3 bases, with 20 bases spanning the gap. Germline lookup yields CDR1 SGHDT and CDR2 YYEEEE. CDR3 coding DNA: TGTGCCAGCAGCCCCGACGGCGGAGGCCGGGGCTACGAGCAGTACGTC. Protein product: CASSPDGGGRGYEQYV.

This clone occurred a few times. J is TRBJ1-3 and V is TRBV28; 7 bases are a match to TRBD1. CDR1 is MDHEN and CDR2 is SYDVKM in the germline V gene. The J segment lost 2 bases and the V segment lost 8 bases, leaving 6 bases of the junction unmatched. The length of the CDR3 is 14 residues. The CDR3 DNA sequence: TGTGCCAGCGTCTACAGGGGAGCTGGAAACACCATATATTTT. Protein: CASVYRGAGNTIYF.

This chain uses TRBV5-8 with TRBJ1-5, with D unresolved. The CDR3 is made up of 16 amino acids. Deletions cut 1 base from V and 0 bases from J, with 11 bases between. From germline, CDR1 is SGHTS and CDR2 YDEGEE. This chain's CDR3 is CASSLLAQNSNQPQHF. In nucleotides, the CDR3 is TGTGCCAGCAGCTTGCTGGCACAAAATAGCAATCAGCCCCAGCATTTT.

The chain couples TRBV11-1 to TRBJ2-7; tentatively, D is TRBD2 (6 bases). Deletions cut 5 bases from V and 3 bases from J, with 17 bases between. CDR3 size: 15 residues. Per germline, CDR1 SGHAT and CDR2 FQDESV (reference sequence). In nucleotides, the CDR3 is TGTGCCAGCAGCCCCGGGACTGTTGGTCGCTACGAGCAGTACTTC. Amino acids: CASSPGTVGRYEQYF.

The CDR3 sequence is CASSPLDRGLGEQYF. The CDR3, as DNA: TGTGCCAGCAGCCCTTTGGACAGGGGGCTGGGAGAGCAGTACTTC. V is TRBV9 and J is TRBJ2-7; the match to TRBD1 covers 11 bases. The CDR3 totals 15 residues. Germline-derived CDR1 and CDR2 are SGDLS and YYNGEE. V was clipped by 4 bases and J by 7 bases; unmatched bases: 10.

V usage is TRBV5-1 and J usage is TRBJ2-5, with 14 positions matching TRBD2. The CDR3 extends over 16 amino acids. The germline CDR1 and CDR2 sequences are SGHRS and YFSETQ. The ends lost 4 bases at V and 5 bases at J; junction bases unmatched: 7. CDR3 DNA sequence: TGCGCCAGCAGCCCGGGGACTAGCGGGGGAGAGGAGACCCAGTACTTC. It yields the protein CASSPGTSGGEETQYF.

The J gene is TRBJ1-3, the V gene TRBV10-2; D remains unclear. Germline lookup yields CDR1 WSHSY and CDR2 SAAADI. The V end lost 4 bases, the J end lost 0 bases, and 4 bases lay between the germline ends. The CDR3 loop spans 13 amino acids. The CDR3 bases are TGCGCCAGCAGTGTGAGCTCTGGAAACACCATATATTTT. Translating it yields CASSVSSGNTIYF.

The count of this clone is one. This chain uses TRBV12-3 or TRBV12-4 with TRBJ1-2; 7 nucleotides agree with TRBD1. V was clipped by 4 bases and J by 12 bases; unmatched bases: 5. This CDR3 contains 11 residues. CDR3 sequence reads: CASSSTGKNTF. The CDR3 nucleotides read TGTGCCAGCAGTTCGACAGGGAAAAACACCTTC.

The rearrangement uses TRBV29-1 and TRBJ2-3; D may be TRBD1 (6 bases). V was shortened by 6 bases and J by 4 bases, with 11 bases between the two germline ends. Germline loops: CDR1 SQVTM, CDR2 ANQGSEA. The CDR3 has 12 residues. The CDR3 DNA follows: TGCAGCGTCACCCCAGGGGCAGATACGCAGTATTTT. Its translation: CSVTPGADTQYF.

The chain has TRBV28 and TRBJ1-5; D call uncertain. The CDR3 totals 13 residues. Germline CDR1 is MDHEN and CDR2 is SYDVKM. Between the trimmed V and J ends, which lost 3 bases and 1 base, there was a span of 4 bases. CDR3 nucleotide sequence: TGTGCCAGCAGTTTTAGGAGCAATCAGCCCCAGCATTTT. Translated, it gives CASSFRSNQPQHF.

This chain links TRBV27 with TRBJ2-1; perhaps TRBD2 as D (7 bases). Trimming shortened V by 1 base and J by 0 bases, and 13 bases separated the two germline ends. This CDR3 region has 17 residues. Germline values: CDR1 MNHEY, CDR2 SMNVEV (reference sequence). In nucleotides, the CDR3 is TGTGCCAGCAGTTTATGGGGCGGGGGCAGCTCCTACAATGAGCAGTTCTTC. It encodes CASSLWGGGSSYNEQFF.

This clone was seen a single time. The chain joins TRBV28 to TRBJ1-6, with D possibly being TRBD1 (5 bases). CDR3 length: 18 amino acids. Germline V lookup: CDR1 MDHEN, CDR2 SYDVKM. V was pared by 6 bases and J by 6 bases, with 24 bases between. The CDR3 DNA reads as TGTGCCAGCAGCTCGTGGCCTCGGGGGACGCCGGGTAATTCACCCCTCCACTTT. Its protein product is CASSSWPRGTPGNSPLHF.

A word on this clone: Other DNA sequences in the sample encode the same CDR3. The chain has TRBV4-3 and TRBJ2-7, with 8 bases that match TRBD1. V shed 4 bases, J shed 0 bases, and the junction held 2 bases outside the gene matches. Germline assignment: CDR1 LGHNA and CDR2 YSLEER. This CDR3 has 14 residues. The chain's CDR3 is CASSPGQVSYEQYF. CDR3 in DNA: TGCGCCAGCAGCCCGGGACAGGTCTCCTACGAGCAGTACTTC.

Only a few counts were recorded for this clone. The chain is built from TRBV6-6 and TRBJ1-6; TRBD1 might be the D (6 bases). Between the trimmed V and J ends, which lost 5 bases and 7 bases, there was a span of 15 bases. Germline assignment: CDR1 MNHNY and CDR2 SVGAGI (reference sequence). The CDR3 has 15 residues. DNA of the CDR3: TGTGCCAGCAGTCCTAGAAGGGACAACAATTCACCCCTCCACTTT. Its translation is CASSPRRDNNSPLHF.

A few counts support this clone. The chain is built from TRBV7-9 and TRBJ1-1, with D possibly TRBD1 on 5 matching bases. The length of the CDR3 is 17 residues. Germline CDR1 and CDR2: SEHNR and FQNEAQ (reference sequence). Trimming removed 1 base from V and 1 base from J, with 16 bases in between. As DNA, the CDR3 is TGTGCCAGCAGCTTAGTTAGAGCGGACAACAAGAACACTGAAGCTTTCTTT. Its translation is CASSLVRADNKNTEAFF.

The rearrangement links TRBV7-9 to TRBJ2-1, with 8 positions matching TRBD2. Trimming took 5 bases from V and 4 from J; bases not matched to a gene: 13. The CDR3 runs to 17 residues. Germline V lookup: CDR1 SEHNR, CDR2 FQNEAQ (reference sequence). The CDR3 coding sequence is TGTGCCAGCAGCAGCACGACGGGACTAGGATCATACAATGAGCAGTTCTTC. Amino acid sequence: CASSSTTGLGSYNEQFF.

The chain employs TRBV19 and TRBJ1-1; D gene ambiguous. Germline V lookup: CDR1 LNHDA, CDR2 SQIVND (reference sequence). With 11 bases removed from V and 2 bases from J, the gap between germline ends came to 24 bases. The CDR3 contains 16 residues. The CDR3 DNA is TGTGCCGCCCGAGGAGGGCGCCGGGCAGGAAACACTGAAGCTTTCTTT. It is translated as CAARGGRRAGNTEAFF. The full variable domain, rest sourced from reference TRBV19 and TRBJ1-1, is DGGITQSPKYLFRKEGQNVTLSCEQNLNHDAMYWYRQDPGQGLRLIYYSQIVNDFQKGDIAEGYSVSREKKESFPLTVTSAQKNPTAFYLCAARGGRRAGNTEAFFGQGTRLTVV.

V gene TRBV7-9 combines with J gene TRBJ1-2; D unresolved. Deletions cut 6 bases from V and 7 bases from J, with 18 bases between. This CDR3 has 14 residues. CDR1 is SEHNR and CDR2 is FQNEAQ in the germline V gene (reference sequence). CDR3 in amino acids: CASSEPGLSSGYTF. The CDR3 DNA reads as TGTGCCAGCAGTGAACCTGGACTAAGTTCTGGCTACACCTTC.

The chain uses TRBV28 and TRBJ2-3, with TRBD2 identical over 7 bases. This CDR3 contains 18 residues. V shed 5 bases and J 0 bases; nucleotides not matched to a gene: 14. Germline V CDR1 and CDR2: MDHEN, SYDVKM. The CDR3 DNA reads TGTGCCAGCAGTCCAATACGGTACGGGGGGACTAGCACAGATACGCAGTATTTT. It is translated as CASSPIRYGGTSTDTQYF.

V and J are TRBV3-1 (or the pseudogene TRBV3-2) and TRBJ1-3; D is uncertain. The germline V gene encodes CDR1 LGHDT and CDR2 YNNKEL (reference sequence). This CDR3 has 13 amino acids. Deletions cut 3 bases from V and 3 bases from J, with 6 bases between. The CDR3 coding sequence is TGTGCCAGCAGCCAGCAAAGTGGAAACACCATATATTTT. It encodes CASSQQSGNTIYF.

The chain carries TRBV12-3 or TRBV12-4 and TRBJ2-7; tentatively, D is TRBD1 (5 bases). The CDR3 is 13 amino acids. Trimming shortened V by 6 bases and J by 3 bases, and 12 bases separated the two germline ends. This chain's CDR3 is CASSPGRVYEQYF. CDR3 coding DNA: TGTGCCAGCAGCCCGGGCAGGGTCTACGAGCAGTACTTC.

The chain employs TRBV7-3 and TRBJ2-1, with 9 bases matching TRBD2. V gave up 3 bases and J gave up 4 bases; unmatched junction bases: 4. The V gene's germline CDR1 is SGHTA and CDR2 FQGTGA. The CDR3 extends over 15 amino acids. The CDR3, as DNA: TGTGCCAGCAGCTTTAGCGGGGGACAATACAATGAGCAGTTCTTC. Translation gives CASSFSGGQYNEQFF.

This clone was seen a single time. The chain uses TRBV29-1 and TRBJ1-2, with D possibly TRBD1 on 5 matching bases. The CDR3 sequence is 12 residues long. Germline values: CDR1 SQVTM, CDR2 ANQGSEA. V gave up 4 bases and J gave up 0 bases, with 6 bases separating them. The CDR3: CSVGTSNYGYTF. CDR3 nucleotide sequence: TGCAGCGTTGGGACATCTAACTATGGCTACACCTTC.

This chain links TRBV9 with TRBJ2-3; 10 bases align to TRBD2. V lost 3 bases to trimming and J lost 0 bases; unmatched junction nucleotides: 7. This CDR3 is 17 amino acids long. Germline CDR1 reads SGDLS; CDR2 reads YYNGEE. The CDR3 nucleotides read TGTGCCAGCAGCGAGGGGGGACTAGCGTTTAGCACAGATACGCAGTATTTT. This encodes CASSEGGLAFSTDTQYF. Complete variable domain (other parts from reference TRBV9 and TRBJ2-3): DSGVTQTPKHLITATGQRVTLRCSPRSGDLSVYWYQQSLDQGLQFLIQYYNGEERAKGNILERFSAQQFPDLHSELNLSSLELGDSALYFCASSEGGLAFSTDTQYFGPGTRLTVL.

In its sample, this clone was seen once. The rearrangement links TRBV6-5 to TRBJ1-5; 8 nucleotides agree with TRBD1. J was trimmed by 7 bases and V by 6 bases; bases with no gene match: 8. CDR1 and CDR2 (germline): MNHEY, SVGAGI. This CDR3 comprises 14 residues. The DNA of the CDR3 is TGTGCCAGCAGCCGGACAGGGACGGCACAGCCCCAGCATTTT. Protein: CASSRTGTAQPQHF.

The chain carries TRBV12-3 or TRBV12-4 and TRBJ1-5; D unresolved. V was trimmed by 1 base and J by 7 bases, leaving 8 bases between them. CDR3 size: 13 residues. CDR3: CASSLGGQQPQHF. In nucleotides, the CDR3 is TGTGCCAGCAGTTTAGGGGGTCAGCAGCCCCAGCATTTT.